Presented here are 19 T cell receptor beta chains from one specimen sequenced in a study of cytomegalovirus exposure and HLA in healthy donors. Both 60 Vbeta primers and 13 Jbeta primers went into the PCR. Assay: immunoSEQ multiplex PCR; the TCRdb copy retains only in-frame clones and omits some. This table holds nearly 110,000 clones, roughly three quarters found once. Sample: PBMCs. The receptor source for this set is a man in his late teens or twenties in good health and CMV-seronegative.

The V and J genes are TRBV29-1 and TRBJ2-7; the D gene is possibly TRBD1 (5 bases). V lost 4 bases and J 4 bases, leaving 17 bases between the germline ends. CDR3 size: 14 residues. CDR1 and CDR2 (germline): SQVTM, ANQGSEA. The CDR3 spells CSVASRGTGYEQYF. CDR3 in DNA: TGCAGCGTTGCGTCAAGGGGAACCGGATACGAGCAGTACTTC.

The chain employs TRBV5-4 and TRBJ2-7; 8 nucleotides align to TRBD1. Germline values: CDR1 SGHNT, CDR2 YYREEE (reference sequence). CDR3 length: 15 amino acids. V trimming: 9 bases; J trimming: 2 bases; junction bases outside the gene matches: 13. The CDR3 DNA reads TGTGCCACCACGGCCCCCAGGGGGCACCCCTACGAGCAGTACTTC. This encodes CATTAPRGHPYEQYF.

The CDR3 nucleotides are TGTGCCAGTAGTAAAAGACAGGGGGCGATCGAGCAGTACTTC. Protein sequence: CASSKRQGAIEQYF. The rearrangement joins TRBV19 to TRBJ2-7, with 10 bases aligning to TRBD1. The germline V gene encodes CDR1 LNHDA and CDR2 SQIVND (reference sequence). The CDR3 length is 14 residues. V lost 4 bases to trimming and J lost 6 bases; unmatched junction nucleotides: 6.

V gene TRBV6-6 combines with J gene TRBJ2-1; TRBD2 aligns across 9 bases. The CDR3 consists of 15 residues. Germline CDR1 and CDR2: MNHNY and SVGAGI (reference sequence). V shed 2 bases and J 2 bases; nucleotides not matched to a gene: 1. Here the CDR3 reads CASSYGGGAYNEQFF. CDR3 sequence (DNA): TGTGCCAGCAGTTACGGCGGGGGGGCCTACAATGAGCAGTTCTTC.

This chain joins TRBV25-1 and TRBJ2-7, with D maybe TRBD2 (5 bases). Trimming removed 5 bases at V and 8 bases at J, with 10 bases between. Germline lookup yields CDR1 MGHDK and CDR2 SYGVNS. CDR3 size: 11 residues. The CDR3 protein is CASSNRGQQYF. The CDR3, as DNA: TGTGCCAGCAGTAATCGGGGTCAGCAGTACTTC.

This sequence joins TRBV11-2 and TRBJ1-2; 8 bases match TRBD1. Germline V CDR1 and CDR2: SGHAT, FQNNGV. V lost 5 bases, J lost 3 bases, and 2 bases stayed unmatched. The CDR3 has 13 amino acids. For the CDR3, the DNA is TGTGCCAGCAGCCTGGACAGGGACTATGGCTACACCTTC. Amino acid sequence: CASSLDRDYGYTF.

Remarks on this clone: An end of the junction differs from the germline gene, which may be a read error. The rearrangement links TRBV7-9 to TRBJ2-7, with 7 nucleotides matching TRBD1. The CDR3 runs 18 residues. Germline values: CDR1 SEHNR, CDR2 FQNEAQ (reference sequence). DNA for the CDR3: TGTTCCAGCAGCTCGACTAATTCCGGGACAGCATCCTCCTACGAGCAGTACTTC. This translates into CSSSSTNSGTASSYEQYF.

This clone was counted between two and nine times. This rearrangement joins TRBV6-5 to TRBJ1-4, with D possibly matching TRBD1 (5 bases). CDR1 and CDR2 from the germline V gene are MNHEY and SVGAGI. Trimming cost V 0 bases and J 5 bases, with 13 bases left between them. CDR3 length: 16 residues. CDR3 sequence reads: CASSYSSRGTNEKLFF. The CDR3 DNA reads TGTGCCAGCAGTTACTCGTCCCGGGGGACCAATGAAAAACTGTTTTTT.

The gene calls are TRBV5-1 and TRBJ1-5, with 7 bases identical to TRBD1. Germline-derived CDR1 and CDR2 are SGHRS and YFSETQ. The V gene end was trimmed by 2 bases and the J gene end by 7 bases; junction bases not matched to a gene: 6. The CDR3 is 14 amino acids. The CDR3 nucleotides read TGCGCCAGCAGCTTAACAGGGGTGGGGCAGCCCCAGCATTTT. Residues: CASSLTGVGQPQHF. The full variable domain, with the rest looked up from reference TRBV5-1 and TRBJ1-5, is KAGVTQTPRYLIKTRGQQVTLSCSPISGHRSVSWYQQTPGQGLQFLFEYFSETQRNKGNFPGRFSGRQFSNSRSEMNVSTLELGDSALYLCASSLTGVGQPQHFGDGTRLSIL.

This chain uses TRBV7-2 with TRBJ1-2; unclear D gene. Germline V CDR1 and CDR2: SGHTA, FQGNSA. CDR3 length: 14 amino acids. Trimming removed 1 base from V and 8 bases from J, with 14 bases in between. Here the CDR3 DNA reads TGTGCCAGCAGCTTAGATGCGGGCTCGGTCGGCTACACCTTC. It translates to CASSLDAGSVGYTF.

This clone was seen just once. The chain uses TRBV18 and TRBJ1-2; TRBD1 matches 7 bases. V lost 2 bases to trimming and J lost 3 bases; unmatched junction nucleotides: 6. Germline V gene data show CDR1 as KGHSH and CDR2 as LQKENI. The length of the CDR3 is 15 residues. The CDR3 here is CASSPGQGGYYGYTF. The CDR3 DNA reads TGTGCCAGCTCACCAGGGCAGGGGGGCTACTATGGCTACACCTTC.

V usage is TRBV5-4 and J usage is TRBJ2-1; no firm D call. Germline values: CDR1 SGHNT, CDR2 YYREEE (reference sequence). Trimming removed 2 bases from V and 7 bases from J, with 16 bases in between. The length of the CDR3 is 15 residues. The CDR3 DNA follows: TGTGCCAGCAGCTTTCCCGATCAGGCCAAGAATGAGCAGTTCTTC. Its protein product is CASSFPDQAKNEQFF.

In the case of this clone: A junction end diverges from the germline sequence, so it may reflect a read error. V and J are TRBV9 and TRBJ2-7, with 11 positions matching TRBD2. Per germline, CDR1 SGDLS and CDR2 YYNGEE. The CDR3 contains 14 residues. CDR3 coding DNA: TGTGCCAGCAACGTAGCGGGGGGGGTCTACGAGCAGTACTTC. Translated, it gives CASNVAGGVYEQYF.

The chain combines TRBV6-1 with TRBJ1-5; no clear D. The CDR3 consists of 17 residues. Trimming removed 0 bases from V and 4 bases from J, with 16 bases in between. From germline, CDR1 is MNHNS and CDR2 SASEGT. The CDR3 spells CASSEASGSWENQPQHF. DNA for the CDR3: TGTGCCAGCAGTGAAGCTTCGGGCAGTTGGGAGAATCAGCCCCAGCATTTT.

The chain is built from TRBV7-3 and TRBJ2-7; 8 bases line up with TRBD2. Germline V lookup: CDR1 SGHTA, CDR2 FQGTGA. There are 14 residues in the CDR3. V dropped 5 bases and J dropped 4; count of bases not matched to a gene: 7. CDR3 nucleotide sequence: TGTGCCAGCAGCCTGATAGCGGGAAAATACGAGCAGTACTTC. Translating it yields CASSLIAGKYEQYF.

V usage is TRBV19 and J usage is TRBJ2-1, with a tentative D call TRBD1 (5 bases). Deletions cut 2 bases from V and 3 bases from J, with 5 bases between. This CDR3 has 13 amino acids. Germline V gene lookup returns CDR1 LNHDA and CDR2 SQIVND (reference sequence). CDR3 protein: CASSIRGYNEQFF. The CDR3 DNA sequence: TGTGCCAGTAGTATAAGGGGCTACAATGAGCAGTTCTTC.

CDR3: CASSYGSTDTQYF. As DNA, the CDR3 is TGTGCCAGCAGTTACGGCAGCACAGATACGCAGTATTTT. The chain couples TRBV6-5 to TRBJ2-3, with unresolved D. V lost 2 bases and J 0 bases, leaving 3 bases between the germline ends. The CDR3 length is 13 residues. Germline lookup yields CDR1 MNHEY and CDR2 SVGAGI.

CDR3 DNA sequence: TGTGCCAGCAGCAGCCGGGACAGGCTTAGGGGGGAGCTGTTTTTT. The encoded protein is CASSSRDRLRGELFF. The chain uses TRBV5-5 and TRBJ2-2; 8 positions match TRBD1. After removal of 4 bases from V and 8 bases from J, the junction contained 10 bases not matched to a gene. CDR3 size: 15 residues. The germline V gene encodes CDR1 SGHKS and CDR2 YYEKEE (reference sequence).

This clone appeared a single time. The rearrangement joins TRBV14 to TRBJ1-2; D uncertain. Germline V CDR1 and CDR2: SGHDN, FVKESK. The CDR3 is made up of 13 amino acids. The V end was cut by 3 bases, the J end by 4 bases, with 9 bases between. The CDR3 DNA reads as TGTGCCAGCAGCCAGATACAGTCCTATGGCTACACCTTC. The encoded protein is CASSQIQSYGYTF.